These 9 T cell receptor beta chains came from one sample sequenced in a study of CD8 T cells in Susac syndrome. RNA in amounts of about 0.5 to 1 ug was reverse transcribed with random hexamers. In TCRdb, the immunoSEQ multiplex PCR reads were re-called with MiXCR into one record per CDR3 protein. The sample holds about 250,000 distinct CDR3 sequences; just under 95% are singletons and the top ten take around 0.07%. The sequenced sample consisted of CD4+ T cells from PBMCs. These receptor sequences come from a human donor with multiple sclerosis.

The chain has TRBV7-2 and TRBJ2-7; D gene unclear. CDR3 length equals 14 residues. V was cut by 1 base and J by 3 bases, with 10 bases left in between. In germline, CDR1 is SGHTA, CDR2 FQGNSA. Here the CDR3 reads CASSLGIDNYEQYV. The CDR3 nucleotides are TGTGCCAGCAGCTTAGGGATCGACAACTACGAGCAGTACGTC.

The chain is built from TRBV6-1 and TRBJ1-2; D call uncertain. There are 14 residues in the CDR3. V was pared by 4 bases and J by 4 bases, with 13 bases between. CDR1 is MNHNS and CDR2 is SASEGT in the germline V gene. The CDR3 protein is CASSASGGFYGYTF. CDR3 in DNA: TGTGCCAGCAGTGCCAGTGGCGGATTCTATGGCTACACCTTC.

V usage is TRBV2 and J usage is TRBJ1-1; a weak D match, TRBD1 (5 bases). The germline gives CDR1 SNHLY, CDR2 FYNNEI. The CDR3 runs to 16 residues. The ends were cut back, 1 base at V and 1 base at J, with 13 bases in the middle. The DNA for the CDR3 is TGTGCCAGCAGTGAAGAGGCAGGGATTGGGAACACTGAAGCTTTCTTT. Protein sequence: CASSEEAGIGNTEAFF.

This rearrangement joins TRBV6-2 or TRBV6-3 to TRBJ1-2; D remains ambiguous. The CDR3 has 15 residues. Trimming left V 2 bases short and J 4 bases short, with 14 bases between. Germline V lookup: CDR1 MNHEY, CDR2 SVGEGT. The CDR3 loop reads CASSYHPQGGYGYTF. The DNA for the CDR3 is TGTGCCAGCAGTTACCATCCGCAAGGCGGCTATGGCTACACCTTC.

This chain links TRBV3-1 with TRBJ1-3; 7 bases match TRBD1. With 3 bases clipped from V and 0 bases from J, the junction kept 2 bases outside the gene matches. CDR3 size: 15 residues. Germline CDR1 reads LGHDT; CDR2 reads YNNKEL (reference sequence). The DNA for the CDR3 is TGTGCCAGCAGCCAGACAGGGAGCTCTGGAAACACCATATATTTT. Translation gives CASSQTGSSGNTIYF. Drawing the rest from reference TRBV3-1 and TRBJ1-3, the complete variable domain is DTAVSQTPKYLVTQMGNDKSIKCEQNLGHDTMYWYKQDSKKFLKIMFSYNNKELIINETVPNRFSPKSPDKAHLNLHINSLELGDSAVYFCASSQTGSSGNTIYFGEGSWLTVV.

The gene calls are TRBV29-1 and TRBJ1-2, with D unclear. The germline gives CDR1 SQVTM, CDR2 ANQGSEA. The CDR3 spans 12 residues. V dropped 3 bases and J dropped 4 bases, with 9 bases sitting between them. Here the CDR3 reads CSVELAGYGYTF. CDR3 nucleotide sequence: TGCAGCGTTGAGTTGGCAGGCTATGGCTACACCTTC. Full variable domain (missing parts from reference TRBV29-1 and TRBJ1-2): SAVISQKPSRDICQRGTSLTIQCQVDSQVTMMFWYRQQPGQSLTLIATANQGSEATYESGFVIDKFPISRPNLTFSTLTVSNMSPEDSSIYLCSVELAGYGYTFGSGTRLTVV.

The chain links TRBV11-3 to TRBJ1-4; 7 bases align to TRBD1. CDR3 length: 15 amino acids. CDR1 and CDR2 from the germline V gene are SGHNT and YENEEA. Losses at the gene ends were 2 bases for V and 4 bases for J; bases not matched to a gene: 4. This chain's CDR3 is CASSLRTGYNEKLFF. In DNA form, the CDR3 reads TGTGCCAGCAGCTTAAGGACAGGCTATAATGAAAAACTGTTTTTT. Supplemented by reference TRBV11-3 and TRBJ1-4, the full variable domain reads EAGVVQSPRYKIIEKKQPVAFWCNPISGHNTLYWYLQNLGQGPELLIRYENEEAVDDSQLPKDRFSAERLKGVDSTLKIQPAELGDSAVYLCASSLRTGYNEKLFFGSGTQLSVL.

This clonotype was counted once. The genes are TRBV5-6 and TRBJ2-1; 14 bases are a match to TRBD2. CDR3 length: 15 residues. With V trimmed by 3 bases and J by 7 bases, 3 bases remained unmatched. Germline V CDR1 and CDR2: SGHDT, YYEEEE. CDR3 sequence reads: CASSWGLAGVNEQFF. In DNA, the CDR3 is TGTGCCAGCAGCTGGGGACTAGCGGGAGTAAATGAGCAGTTCTTC.

The genes are TRBV3-1 and TRBJ1-1; tentative D call: TRBD1 (5 bases). The CDR3 spans 13 residues. Germline V gene lookup returns CDR1 LGHDT and CDR2 YNNKEL (reference sequence). Trimming cost V 5 bases and J 5 bases, with 12 bases left between them. CDR3 in amino acids: CASSAFWGTEAFF. CDR3 coding DNA: TGTGCCAGCAGCGCCTTTTGGGGGACTGAAGCTTTCTTT.